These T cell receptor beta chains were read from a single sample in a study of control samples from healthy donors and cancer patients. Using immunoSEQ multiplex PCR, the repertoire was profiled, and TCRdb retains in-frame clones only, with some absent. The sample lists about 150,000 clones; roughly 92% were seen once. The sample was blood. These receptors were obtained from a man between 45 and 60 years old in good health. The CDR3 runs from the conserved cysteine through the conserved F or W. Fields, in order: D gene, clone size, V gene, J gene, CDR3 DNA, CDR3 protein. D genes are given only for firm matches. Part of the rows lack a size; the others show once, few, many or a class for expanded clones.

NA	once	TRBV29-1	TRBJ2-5	TGCAGCGTTGAAGAGGGAGCTTCAGAGACCCAGTACTTC	CSVEEGASETQYF
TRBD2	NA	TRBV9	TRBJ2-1	TGTGCCAGCAGCGTAAGCGGGAGGGACAATGAGCAGTTCTTC	CASSVSGRDNEQFF
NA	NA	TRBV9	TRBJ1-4	TGTGCCAGCAGCGTGTCACAGGGAGGTAATGAAAAACTGTTTTTT	CASSVSQGGNEKLFF
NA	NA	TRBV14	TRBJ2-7	TGTGCCAGCAGCCAACTCTCCGAGCAGTACTTC	CASSQLSEQYF
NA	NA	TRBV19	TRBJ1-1	TGTGCCAGTAGTTTCCGACGGGGAGAAACTGAAGCTTTCTTT	CASSFRRGETEAFF
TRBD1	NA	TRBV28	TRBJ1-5	TGTGCCAGCAGTCAAACGACAGGGGGGGGTCAGCCCCAGCATTTT	CASSQTTGGGQPQHF
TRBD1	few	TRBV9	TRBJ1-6	TGTGCCAGCAGCCCCGGGACAGGGGGTGGACCCCTCCACTTT	CASSPGTGGGPLHF
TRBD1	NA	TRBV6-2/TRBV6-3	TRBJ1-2	TGTGCCAGCAGTTCGGGACAGGGGGTGGCATATGGCTACACCTTC	CASSSGQGVAYGYTF
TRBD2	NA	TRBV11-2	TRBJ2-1	TGTGCCAGCAGCGGAGGAGCGGGGAGCGTTGCGGACAATGAGCAGTTCTTC	CASSGGAGSVADNEQFF
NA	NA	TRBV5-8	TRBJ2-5	TGTGCCAGCAGCCGGTTTACAGAGACCCAGTACTTC	CASSRFTETQYF
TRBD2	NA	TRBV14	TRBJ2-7	TGTGCCAGCAGCCCCGGGACTAGCGGGAGGATATTCGAGTACGAGCAGTACTTC	CASSPGTSGRIFEYEQYF
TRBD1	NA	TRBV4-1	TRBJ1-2	TGCGCCAGCAGCCAAGGAGGTGGACACAGGGGGCTGAACTATGGCTACACCTTC	CASSQGGGHRGLNYGYTF
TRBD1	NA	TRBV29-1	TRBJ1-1	TGCAGCGTTGAAGGGGGGACAGGGACCACTGAAGCTTTCTTT	CSVEGGTGTTEAFF
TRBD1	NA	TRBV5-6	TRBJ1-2	TGTGCCAGCAGCCCTAAACCGGGACAGGGGTTCTATGGCTACACCTTC	CASSPKPGQGFYGYTF
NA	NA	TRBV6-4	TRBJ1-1	TGTGCCAGCAGTGTCTCGCCACAGGGATACACTGAAGCTTTCTTT	CASSVSPQGYTEAFF
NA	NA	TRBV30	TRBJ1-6	TGTGCCTGGAGTGTTTTTAGCCCAGGGGATTCACCCCTCCACTTT	CAWSVFSPGDSPLHF
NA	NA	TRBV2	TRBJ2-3	TGTGCCAGCAGTGAAGCCGAGGGATTGGCAGATACGCAGTATTTT	CASSEAEGLADTQYF
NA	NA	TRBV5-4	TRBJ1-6	TGTGCCAGCAGCTTGGATAATTCACCCCTCCACTTT	CASSLDNSPLHF
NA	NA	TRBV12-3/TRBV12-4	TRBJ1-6	TGTGCCAGCAGTTTAGTGGATGGGGGGCCCCTCCACTTT	CASSLVDGGPLHF
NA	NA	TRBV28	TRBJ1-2	TGTGCCAGCATCTCCTTCGGCGGGGATAACTATGGCTACACCTTC	CASISFGGDNYGYTF
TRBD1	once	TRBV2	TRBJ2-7	TGTGCCAGCAGTCTACAGGGGAGCTCCTACGAGCAGTACTTC	CASSLQGSSYEQYF
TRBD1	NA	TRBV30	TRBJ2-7	TGTGCCTGGACTTTGGGACAGGGTATTAACGAGCAGTACTTC	CAWTLGQGINEQYF
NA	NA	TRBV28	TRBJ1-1	TGTGCCAGCATCTCCCAACTGAACACTGAAGCTTTCTTT	CASISQLNTEAFF
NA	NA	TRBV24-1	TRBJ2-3	TGTGCCACCAGTGATTCGACAGATACGCAGTATTTT	CATSDSTDTQYF
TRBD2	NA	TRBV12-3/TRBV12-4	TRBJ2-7	TGTGCCAGCGCTAGCGGCCTAGGGCAGTACTTC	CASASGLGQYF
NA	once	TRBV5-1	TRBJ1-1	TGCGCCAGCAGCTTGTACAGGGAAGGCACTGAAGCTTTCTTT	CASSLYREGTEAFF
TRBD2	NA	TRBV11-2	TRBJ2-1	TGTGCCAGCAGTCTACTAGCGGGAGGTTACAATGAGCAGTTCTTC	CASSLLAGGYNEQFF
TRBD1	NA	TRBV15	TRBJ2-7	TGTGCCACCAGCAGAGATACAGGGGCTCGGGGCTACGAGCAGTACTTC	CATSRDTGARGYEQYF
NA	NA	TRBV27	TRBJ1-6	TGTGCCAGCAGTTTCAACAGGGTGGTGAATTCACCCCTCCACTTT	CASSFNRVVNSPLHF
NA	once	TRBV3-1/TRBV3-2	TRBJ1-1	TGTGCCAGCAGCCAGGGCCGGGGAACTGAAGCTTTCTTT	CASSQGRGTEAFF
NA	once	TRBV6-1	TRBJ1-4	TGTGCCAGCAGTGAAGCGGCAGGGGCAGAAAAACTGTTTTTT	CASSEAAGAEKLFF
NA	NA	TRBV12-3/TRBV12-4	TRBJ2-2	TGTGCCAGCACCCTGCGGAGTGGGGAGCTGTTTTTT	CASTLRSGELFF
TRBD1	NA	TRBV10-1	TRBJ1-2	TGCGCCAGCAGTGCCACAGGGGTCGGTGGCTACACCTTC	CASSATGVGGYTF
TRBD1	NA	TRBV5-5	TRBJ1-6	TGTGCCAGCAGCCTTCGACAGGGGGACGGCAATTCACCCCTCCACTTT	CASSLRQGDGNSPLHF
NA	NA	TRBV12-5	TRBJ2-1	TGTGCTAGTGGTCGGGAACTTAACAATGAGCAGTTCTTC	CASGRELNNEQFF
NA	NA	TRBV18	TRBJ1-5	TGTGCCAGCTCACTCCCTTATCAGCCCCAGCATTTT	CASSLPYQPQHF
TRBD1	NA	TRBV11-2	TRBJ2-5	TGTGCCAGCAGCTTTTCCCCCCTTCCGACAGGGCAACCAGAGACCCAGTACTTC	CASSFSPLPTGQPETQYF
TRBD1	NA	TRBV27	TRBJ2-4	TGTGCCAGCAGTTCTCTGGACAGGGGGGCCAAAAACATTCAGTACTTC	CASSSLDRGAKNIQYF
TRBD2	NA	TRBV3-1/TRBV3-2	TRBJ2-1	TGTGCCAGCAGCCAGCCCGGGACTAGCGGGAGTAATGAGCAGTTCTTC	CASSQPGTSGSNEQFF
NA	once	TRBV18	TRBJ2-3	TGTGCCAGCTCTCTGCTAGGGGAGACAGATACGCAGTATTTT	CASSLLGETDTQYF
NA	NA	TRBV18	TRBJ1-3	TGTGCCAGCTCACCAAAAGAAACAGCTGGAAACACCATATATTTT	CASSPKETAGNTIYF
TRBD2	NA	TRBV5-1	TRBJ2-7	TGCGCCAGCAGCGGGGGGAGACTAGCGGGAGTTCCCTACGAGCAGTACTTC	CASSGGRLAGVPYEQYF
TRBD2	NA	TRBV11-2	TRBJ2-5	TGTGCCAGCAGCGCAGCCGGGTTAGCGGGGGAGACCCAGTACTTC	CASSAAGLAGETQYF
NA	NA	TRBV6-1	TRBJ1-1	TGTGCCAGCAGTGAAAATAAAATCTCTGAAGCTTTCTTT	CASSENKISEAFF
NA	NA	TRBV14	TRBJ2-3	TGTGCCAGCAGCCCCTCATTCAGAACAGATACGCAGTATTTT	CASSPSFRTDTQYF
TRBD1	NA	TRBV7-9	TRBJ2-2	TGTGCCAGCAGACGGGACAGGGGAACCGGGGAGCTGTTTTTT	CASRRDRGTGELFF
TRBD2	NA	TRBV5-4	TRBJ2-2	TGTGCCAGCAGCGCCACTAGCGGGAGTATAACCGGGGAGCTGTTTTTT	CASSATSGSITGELFF
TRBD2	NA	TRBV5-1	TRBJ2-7	TGCGCCAGCAGCCGGACCGGGACTAGCGGTCTTTACGAGCAGTACTTC	CASSRTGTSGLYEQYF
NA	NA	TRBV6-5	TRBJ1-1	TGTGCCAGCAGTTACAGGAGGGGGAACACTGAAGCTTTCTTT	CASSYRRGNTEAFF
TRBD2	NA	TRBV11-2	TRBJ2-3	TGTGCCAGCAGCTTAGATCGGCCAGGGAGGGTCACAGATACGCAGTATTTT	CASSLDRPGRVTDTQYF
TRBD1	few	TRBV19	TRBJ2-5	TGTGCCAGTAGTATCGGAAGGGGGCCTCAAGAGACCCAGTACTTC	CASSIGRGPQETQYF
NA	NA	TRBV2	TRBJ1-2	TGTGCCAGCAGTGGGACGGCCCGAGCTAACTATGGCTACACCTTC	CASSGTARANYGYTF
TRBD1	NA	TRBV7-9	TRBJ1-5	TGTGCCAGCAGCTTAGGGTGGACAGGGGATAGCAATCAGCCCCAGCATTTT	CASSLGWTGDSNQPQHF
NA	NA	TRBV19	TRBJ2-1	TGTGCCAGTAGTATGCATGACAGATACAATGAGCAGTTCTTC	CASSMHDRYNEQFF